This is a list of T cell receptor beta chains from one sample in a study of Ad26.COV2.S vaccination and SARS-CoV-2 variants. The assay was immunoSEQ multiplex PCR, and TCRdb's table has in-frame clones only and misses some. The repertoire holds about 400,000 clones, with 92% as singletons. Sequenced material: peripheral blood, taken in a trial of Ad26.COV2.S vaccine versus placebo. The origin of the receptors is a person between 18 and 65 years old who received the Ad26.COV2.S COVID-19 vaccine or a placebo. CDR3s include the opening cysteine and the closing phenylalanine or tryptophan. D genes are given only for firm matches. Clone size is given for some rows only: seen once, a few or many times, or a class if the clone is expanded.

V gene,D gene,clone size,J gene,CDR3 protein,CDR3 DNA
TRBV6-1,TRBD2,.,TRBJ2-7,CASRRTSGEYEQYF,TGTGCCAGCAGGCGGACTAGCGGGGAGTACGAGCAGTACTTC
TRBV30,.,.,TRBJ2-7,CAWSVLGYEQYF,TGTGCCTGGAGTGTCTTAGGCTACGAGCAGTACTTC
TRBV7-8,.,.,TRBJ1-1,CASSLGGAGQTNTEAFF,TGTGCCAGCAGCTTAGGAGGTGCCGGACAGACGAACACTGAAGCTTTCTTT
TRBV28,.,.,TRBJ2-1,CASSPRHTSYNEQFF,TGTGCCAGCAGTCCCCGACATACTTCCTACAATGAGCAGTTCTTC
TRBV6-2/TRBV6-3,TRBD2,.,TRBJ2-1,CASSYLAGGFNEQFF,TGTGCCAGCAGTTATTTGGCGGGGGGGTTTAATGAGCAGTTCTTC
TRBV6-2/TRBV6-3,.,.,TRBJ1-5,CASSRSAHNQPQHF,TGTGCCAGCAGTCGCTCGGCGCACAATCAGCCCCAGCATTTT
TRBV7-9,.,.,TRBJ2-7,CASTLSGRGDNEQYF,TGTGCCAGCACCTTAAGCGGGCGGGGTGATAACGAGCAGTACTTC
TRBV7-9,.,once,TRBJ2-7,CASSLDGDEQYF,TGTGCCAGCAGCTTAGATGGCGACGAGCAGTACTTC
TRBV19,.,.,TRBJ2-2,CASSTISGGPNTGELFF,TGTGCCAGTAGTACCATTTCCGGGGGCCCTAACACCGGGGAGCTGTTTTTT
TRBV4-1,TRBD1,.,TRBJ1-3,CASSQVQGANTIYF,TGCGCCAGCAGCCAAGTACAGGGGGCGAACACCATATATTTT
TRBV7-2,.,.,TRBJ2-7,CASSSRGASSYEQYF,TGTGCCAGCAGCTCCCGGGGGGCGAGCTCCTACGAGCAGTACTTC
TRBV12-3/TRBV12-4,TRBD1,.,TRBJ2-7,CASSRAGGAEQYF,TGTGCCAGCAGTAGGGCAGGGGGCGCCGAGCAGTACTTC
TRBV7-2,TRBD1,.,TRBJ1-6,CASSFTSGGNSPLHF,TGTGCCAGCAGCTTTACGTCAGGGGGCAATTCACCCCTCCACTTT
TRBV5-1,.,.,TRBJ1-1,CASSVGWGDNTEAFF,TGCGCCAGCAGCGTTGGGTGGGGGGACAACACTGAAGCTTTCTTT
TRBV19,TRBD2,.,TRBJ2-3,CASSMFIAGGDTDTQYF,TGTGCCAGTAGTATGTTTATAGCGGGGGGGGACACAGATACGCAGTATTTT
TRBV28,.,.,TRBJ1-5,CASSPRRGVDQPQHF,TGTGCCAGCAGTCCAAGGCGAGGGGTCGATCAGCCCCAGCATTTT
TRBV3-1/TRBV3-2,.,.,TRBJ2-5,CASSQDRRSTGGRTQYF,TGTGCCAGCAGCCAAGATAGGCGGTCGACTGGGGGGAGAACCCAGTACTTC
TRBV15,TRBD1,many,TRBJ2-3,CATRRQSGTGFTDTQYF,TGTGCCACCAGAAGGCAATCCGGGACAGGATTCACAGATACGCAGTATTTT
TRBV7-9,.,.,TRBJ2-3,CASSLRLAPPDTQYF,TGTGCCAGCAGCTTAAGGCTAGCTCCCCCAGATACGCAGTATTTT
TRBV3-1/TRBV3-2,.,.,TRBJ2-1,CASSLDGGLYNEQFF,TGTGCCAGCAGCCTTGATGGCGGCCTATACAATGAGCAGTTCTTC
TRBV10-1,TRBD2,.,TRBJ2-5,CASSNAGLAEETQYF,TGCGCCAGCAGTAACGCTGGACTAGCGGAAGAGACCCAGTACTTC
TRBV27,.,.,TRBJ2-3,CASSLQGGPDTQYF,TGTGCCAGCAGTTTGCAGGGGGGGCCGGATACGCAGTATTTT
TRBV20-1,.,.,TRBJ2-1,CSARGDNEQFF,TGCAGTGCTAGAGGAGACAATGAGCAGTTCTTC
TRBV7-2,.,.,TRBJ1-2,CAREDSPYGYTF,TGTGCCAGGGAAGACAGTCCTTATGGCTACACCTTC
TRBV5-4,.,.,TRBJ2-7,CASSRPGASGYEQYF,TGTGCCAGCAGCCGCCCAGGCGCGTCGGGCTACGAGCAGTACTTC
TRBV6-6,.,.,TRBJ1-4,CASRWTGNEKLFF,TGTGCCAGCAGGTGGACGGGCAATGAAAAACTGTTTTTT
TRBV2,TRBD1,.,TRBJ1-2,CASSQKTGGYYGYTF,TGTGCCAGCAGTCAAAAGACAGGGGGTTACTATGGCTACACCTTC
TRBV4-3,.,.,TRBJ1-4,CASSQARAVVGGEKLFF,TGCGCCAGCAGCCAAGCCCGGGCGGTGGTCGGCGGAGAAAAACTGTTTTTT
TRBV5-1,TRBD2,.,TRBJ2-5,CASSYGLAGTETQYF,TGCGCCAGCAGCTACGGACTAGCGGGGACAGAGACCCAGTACTTC
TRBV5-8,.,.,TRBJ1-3,CASSLREVLSGNTIYF,TGTGCCAGCAGCTTGCGGGAGGTCCTCTCTGGAAACACCATATATTTT
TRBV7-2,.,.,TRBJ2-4,CASSLDTLAKNIQYF,TGTGCCAGCAGCTTAGATACGTTAGCCAAAAACATTCAGTACTTC
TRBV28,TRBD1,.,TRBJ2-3,CASSSGQGGDTQYF,TGTGCCAGCAGTTCGGGACAGGGGGGAGATACGCAGTATTTT
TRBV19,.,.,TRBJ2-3,CASGTGLQYF,TGTGCCAGTGGTACAGGGTTGCAGTATTTT
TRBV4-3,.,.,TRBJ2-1,CASSQHGVYNEQFF,TGCGCCAGCAGCCAACATGGTGTCTACAATGAGCAGTTCTTC
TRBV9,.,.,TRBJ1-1,CASSVRGTNTEAFF,TGTGCCAGCAGCGTAAGGGGGACGAACACTGAAGCTTTCTTT
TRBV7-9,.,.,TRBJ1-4,CASSSGTTNEKLFF,TGTGCCAGCAGCTCGGGGACAACTAATGAAAAACTGTTTTTT
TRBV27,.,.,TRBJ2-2,CASSPPQGRYTGELFF,TGTGCCAGCAGTCCCCCGCAGGGGCGGTATACCGGGGAGCTGTTTTTT
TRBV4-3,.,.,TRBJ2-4,CASSNQGEGIQYF,TGCGCCAGCAGCAATCAGGGTGAGGGCATTCAGTACTTC
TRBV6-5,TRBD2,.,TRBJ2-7,CASTSSSGGAGEQYF,TGTGCCAGCACCTCCAGTAGCGGGGGGGCCGGCGAGCAGTACTTC
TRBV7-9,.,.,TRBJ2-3,CASSLLQTDTQYF,TGTGCCAGCAGCTTATTGCAGACAGATACGCAGTATTTT
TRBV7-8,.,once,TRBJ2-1,CASTTGEGGRYNEQFF,TGTGCCAGCACTACCGGCGAGGGGGGCCGCTACAATGAGCAGTTCTTC
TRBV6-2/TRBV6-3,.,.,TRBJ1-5,CASSYWGSPAFQEPQHF,TGTGCCAGCAGTTATTGGGGGTCTCCTGCTTTTCAGGAGCCCCAGCATTTT
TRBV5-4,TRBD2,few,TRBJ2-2,CASSPGTSGTGELFF,TGTGCCAGCAGCCCCGGGACTAGCGGCACCGGGGAGCTGTTTTTT
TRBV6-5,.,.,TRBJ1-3,CASRSAGNTIYF,TGTGCCAGCAGGTCAGCTGGAAACACCATATATTTT
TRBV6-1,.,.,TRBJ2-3,CASSEDWATQYF,TGTGCCAGCAGTGAAGACTGGGCTACGCAGTATTTT
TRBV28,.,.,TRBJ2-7,CASSLLRAGGYEQYF,TGTGCCAGCAGTTTACTTAGGGCAGGAGGGTACGAGCAGTACTTC
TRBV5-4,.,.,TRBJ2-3,CASSPGQTTDTQYF,TGTGCCAGCAGCCCCGGACAGACCACAGATACGCAGTATTTT
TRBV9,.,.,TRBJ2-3,CASSPRHRRGAVDTQYF,TGTGCCAGCAGCCCCAGACACCGGAGGGGCGCCGTAGATACGCAGTATTTT
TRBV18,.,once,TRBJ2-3,CASSMHRTDTQYF,TGTGCCAGCTCAATGCACCGCACAGATACGCAGTATTTT
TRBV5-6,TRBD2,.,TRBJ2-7,CASRITGGPEQYF,TGTGCCAGCAGGATTACGGGGGGGCCAGAGCAGTACTTC
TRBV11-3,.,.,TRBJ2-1,CARGAESSEQFF,TGTGCCAGAGGGGCAGAATCTAGTGAGCAGTTCTTC
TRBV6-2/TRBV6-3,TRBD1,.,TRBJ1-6,CASSYSSGQGDNSPLHF,TGTGCCAGCAGTTACTCTAGTGGACAGGGGGATAATTCACCCCTCCACTTT
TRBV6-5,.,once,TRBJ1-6,CASSNGRVYNSPLHF,TGTGCCAGCAGTAACGGGCGCGTCTATAATTCACCCCTCCACTTT
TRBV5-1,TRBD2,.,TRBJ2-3,CASSSGLARADTQYF,TGCGCCAGCAGCTCCGGACTAGCTCGCGCAGATACGCAGTATTTT
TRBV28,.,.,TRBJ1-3,CASSFGVRVSGNTIYF,TGTGCCAGCAGTTTCGGTGTTAGGGTCTCTGGAAACACCATATATTTT
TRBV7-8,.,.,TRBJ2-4,CASSPRSKNIQYF,TGTGCCAGCAGCCCCCGGTCCAAAAACATTCAGTACTTC
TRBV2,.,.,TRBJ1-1,CASSDPQWDTEAFF,TGTGCCAGCAGTGACCCCCAATGGGACACTGAAGCTTTCTTT
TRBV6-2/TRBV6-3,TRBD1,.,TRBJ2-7,CASSLTGGYGYEQYF,TGTGCCAGCAGTTTAACAGGGGGCTACGGATACGAGCAGTACTTC
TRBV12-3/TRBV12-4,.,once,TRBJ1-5,CASSLGYQPQHF,TGTGCCAGCAGTTTAGGGTATCAGCCCCAGCATTTT
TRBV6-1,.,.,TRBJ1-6,CASSDWNISNSPLHF,TGTGCCAGCAGTGATTGGAATATTAGTAATTCACCCCTCCACTTT